This T cell receptor beta chain was captured in a study of cytomegalovirus exposure and HLA in healthy donors. Study context: A subsequent analysis reported that the 95 to 150 validation repertoires were produced on the same platform that had also been used for the roughly 670 first-cohort repertoires.

Germline CDR1 SEHNR, CDR2 FQNEAQ (reference sequence). The CDR3 has 14 residues. V lost 5 bases and J 4 bases, leaving 12 bases between the germline ends. Findings of the study overall: According to the study, 180 or so TCR beta chains were cytomegalovirus-associated. CMV antigen specificity of three CMV-associated chains was confirmed in vitro.

Some clones are missing from TCRdb's copy, which holds only in-frame ones; the method was immunoSEQ multiplex PCR. The table shows about 160,000 clones, with 86% occurring only once. There are a few counts of this clone. Its antigen remains unidentified. The specimen sequenced was PBMCs. The chain links TRBV7-9 to TRBJ1-5; D gene unclear. The receptor was isolated from a young woman in good health and CMV-seronegative. The CDR3 region is CASSPNSVNQPQHF. DNA of the CDR3: TGTGCCAGCAGCCCCAATAGCGTAAATCAGCCCCAGCATTTT.